What follows are 28 T cell receptor beta chains derived from one specimen sequenced in a study of T cell repertoires in cytomegalovirus infection. TCRdb fed the reads into MiXCR, producing one record per CDR3 protein. The sample lists hundreds of thousands of distinct CDR3 sequences; 9.5% were seen once. Sequencing used PBMCs. These receptors were collected from a human donor in good health (CMV status not recorded). Some clones in this sample may be carry-over from other donors' samples.

In this sample, this clonotype turned up many times. CDR3 in DNA: TGTGCCAGCAGCTTAGCTGCTAGCGGGCCCCTCGGGGAGCAGTTCTTC. Its protein is CASSLAASGPLGEQFF. The rearrangement links TRBV11-2 to TRBJ2-1; 8 bases map to TRBD2. CDR3 length: 16 amino acids. The germline V gene encodes CDR1 SGHAT and CDR2 FQNNGV. J gave up 10 bases and V 1 base, and 12 bases lay outside the gene matches. The entire variable domain, with the rest obtained from reference TRBV11-2 and TRBJ2-1, is as follows: EAGVAQSPRYKIIEKRQSVAFWCNPISGHATLYWYQQILGQGPKLLIQFQNNGVVDDSQLPKDRFSAERLKGVDSTLKIQPAKLEDSAVYLCASSLAASGPLGEQFFGPGTRLTVL.

This clonotype has ten or more counts. V usage is TRBV7-2 and J usage is TRBJ2-4, with TRBD1 identical over 9 bases. Germline trimming cut 5 bases from V and 4 bases from J; bases unmatched to any gene: 3. Per germline, CDR1 SGHTA and CDR2 FQGNSA. This CDR3 has 14 residues. The CDR3 here is CASSKGQGKNIQYF. The CDR3, as DNA: TGTGCCAGCAGCAAGGGACAGGGTAAAAACATTCAGTACTTC.

This clonotype has ten or more counts. V usage is TRBV7-2 and J usage is TRBJ2-7, with TRBD2 identical over 12 bases. Unmatched junction bases numbered 13, after V lost 5 bases and J lost 5 bases. Looked up from germline, CDR1 is SGHTA and CDR2 is FQGNSA. The CDR3 spans 17 residues. The CDR3 nucleotides read TGTGCCAGCAGCCAAGAAGCTAGCGGGAGGGCCGGGGACGAGCAGTACTTC. Amino acids: CASSQEASGRAGDEQYF.

This clonotype was seen at least ten times. This chain joins TRBV20-1 and TRBJ1-1; D is undetermined. V was shortened by 4 bases and J by 2 bases, with 8 bases between the two germline ends. There are 12 residues in the CDR3. Germline loops: CDR1 DFQATT, CDR2 SNEGSKA (reference sequence). CDR3 sequence: CSATDRNTEAFF. DNA for the CDR3: TGCAGTGCTACCGATCGAAACACTGAAGCTTTCTTT.

A few counts support this clonotype. The V and J genes are TRBV7-2 and TRBJ2-6; no clear D gene. CDR1 is SGHTA and CDR2 is FQGNSA in the germline V gene. The CDR3 totals 15 residues. The V and J ends lost 5 bases and 4 bases respectively, with 12 bases between them. The CDR3 is CASSPNLSGANVLTF. Written as DNA, the CDR3 is TGTGCCAGCAGCCCAAACTTATCAGGGGCCAACGTCCTGACTTTC.

This clonotype was found many times. This chain connects TRBV7-2 to TRBJ2-7; a possible D gene is TRBD2 (5 bases). The CDR3 sequence is 14 residues long. Germline V CDR1 and CDR2: SGHTA, FQGNSA. V gave up 1 base and J gave up 2 bases, with 9 bases separating them. CDR3 coding DNA: TGTGCCAGCAGCTTAGGACTACCGCCCTACGAGCAGTACTTC. Protein: CASSLGLPPYEQYF.

In this sample, this clonotype turned up a few times. This chain links TRBV6-1 with TRBJ2-7, with 9 bases matching TRBD1. Germline V CDR1 and CDR2: MNHNS, SASEGT. The CDR3 spans 16 residues. V lost 4 bases and J lost 1; bases outside the gene matches: 8. CDR3 in DNA: TGTGCCAGCAGTGCCCGCCGGGACAGGGTATCCTACGAGCAGTACTTC. It codes for CASSARRDRVSYEQYF.

The rearrangement uses TRBV6-2 or TRBV6-3 and TRBJ1-2, with 9 positions matching TRBD1. The CDR3 has 13 residues. In germline, CDR1 is MNHEY, CDR2 SVGEGT. The junction had 5 bases not matched to a gene; V was cut back by 5 bases and J by 7 bases. The CDR3 DNA is TGTGCCAGCAGTCGGGGACAGGGTTTTGGCTACACCTTC. Its protein is CASSRGQGFGYTF.

This clonotype was counted many times. The chain uses TRBV7-2 and TRBJ1-1; tentatively, D is TRBD1 (6 bases). CDR3 length: 13 amino acids. CDR1 and CDR2 from the germline V gene are SGHTA and FQGNSA. V shed 5 bases and J shed 10 bases, with 17 bases lying between them. This CDR3 reads CASSRIQGMGAFF. CDR3 in DNA: TGTGCCAGCAGCCGTATTCAGGGGATGGGAGCTTTCTTT.

This clonotype was detected many times. The chain uses TRBV7-2 and TRBJ1-5; TRBD1 aligns across 7 bases. In germline, CDR1 is SGHTA, CDR2 FQGNSA. The CDR3 sequence is 14 residues long. The J segment lost 7 bases and the V segment lost 0 bases, leaving 3 bases of the junction unmatched. The CDR3 nucleotides read TGTGCCAGCAGCTTAGCTCAGGGGGGACAGCCCCAGCATTTT. Amino acid sequence: CASSLAQGGQPQHF.

This clonotype came up a few times. The chain employs TRBV10-1 and TRBJ2-1; 9 bases are shared with TRBD2. CDR1 and CDR2 (germline): WNHNN, SYGVQD (reference sequence). V lost 3 bases and J lost 7; bases outside the gene matches: 4. The CDR3 totals 14 residues. CDR3 protein: CASSDAGGPNEQFF. The CDR3 DNA is TGCGCCAGCAGTGATGCGGGAGGGCCGAATGAGCAGTTCTTC.

This clonotype was recorded many times. V is TRBV12-3 or TRBV12-4 and J is TRBJ1-5; D uncertain. This CDR3 contains 16 residues. The V end was cut by 6 bases, the J end by 1 base, with 16 bases between. The CDR3 loop is CASSPGSVASNQPQHF. The CDR3 nucleotides are TGTGCCAGCAGCCCTGGTTCAGTCGCAAGCAATCAGCCCCAGCATTTT.

The V gene is TRBV5-4, the J gene TRBJ1-1; D unresolved. V dropped 1 base and J dropped 4 bases, with 11 bases sitting between them. Germline assignment: CDR1 SGHNT and CDR2 YYREEE (reference sequence). The CDR3 consists of 14 residues. The CDR3 spells CASSLSGPFTEAFF. Here the CDR3 DNA reads TGTGCCAGCAGCTTGAGTGGGCCATTCACTGAAGCTTTCTTT.

This chain joins TRBV12-3 or TRBV12-4 and TRBJ1-5, with D maybe TRBD1 (5 bases). The CDR3 loop spans 18 amino acids. The V end lost 2 bases, the J end lost 0 bases, and 17 bases lay between the germline ends. CDR3 sequence reads: CASSLRRVGGDSNQPQHF. The CDR3 DNA reads TGTGCCAGCAGTTTACGTCGTGTGGGGGGAGATAGCAATCAGCCCCAGCATTTT.

The chain has TRBV4-1 and TRBJ2-3; D gene uncertain. V gave up 0 bases and J gave up 0 bases, with 10 bases separating them. CDR1 is MGHRA and CDR2 is YSYEKL in the germline V gene. This CDR3 has 16 residues. The CDR3, as DNA: TGCGCCAGCAGCCAAGATCTGGGCACCAGCACAGATACGCAGTATTTT. As protein: CASSQDLGTSTDTQYF.

This clonotype was counted between two and nine times. The chain combines TRBV6-2 or TRBV6-3 with TRBJ2-5, with D maybe TRBD2 (6 bases). Trimming stripped 10 bases from V and 5 bases from J, with 20 bases between. Germline lookup yields CDR1 MNHEY and CDR2 SVGEGT. The CDR3 totals 14 residues. This CDR3 reads CAIAHSGVGETQYF. CDR3 nucleotide sequence: TGTGCCATCGCTCATTCGGGGGTGGGGGAGACCCAGTACTTC.

This clonotype was detected only a few times. The chain links TRBV12-3 or TRBV12-4 to TRBJ2-1; D ambiguous. The CDR3 totals 11 residues. Between the trimmed V and J ends, which lost 8 bases and 3 bases, there was a span of 5 bases. CDR3: CASEGYNEQFF. In DNA, the CDR3 is TGTGCCAGCGAAGGCTACAATGAGCAGTTCTTC.

The chain recombines TRBV7-9 with TRBJ2-3; D ambiguous. Trimming removed 7 bases at V and 5 bases at J, with 4 bases between. Germline V lookup: CDR1 SEHNR, CDR2 FQNEAQ (reference sequence). The CDR3 length is 10 residues. CDR3 in amino acids: CASTGDTQYF. CDR3 coding DNA: TGTGCCAGCACCGGAGATACGCAGTATTTT.

This clonotype turned up a few times. This rearrangement joins TRBV7-2 to TRBJ1-2; D might be TRBD1 (6 bases). Trimming cost V 3 bases and J 4 bases, with 12 bases left between them. Germline V gives CDR1 SGHTA, CDR2 FQGNSA. The CDR3 is made up of 14 amino acids. CDR3 amino acids: CASSFTTGTYGYTF. In DNA, the CDR3 is TGTGCCAGCAGCTTTACGACAGGAACCTATGGCTACACCTTC.

Only a few counts were recorded for this clonotype. This chain links TRBV28 with TRBJ2-5; tentatively, D is TRBD2 (7 bases). Per germline, CDR1 MDHEN and CDR2 SYDVKM. Trimming cost V 8 bases and J 0 bases, with 19 bases left between them. The CDR3 is 16 residues long. CDR3 in DNA: TGTGCCAGCGGTGGGGGCAGCGGGGAGTACCAAGAGACCCAGTACTTC. Its protein is CASGGGSGEYQETQYF.

At least ten counts were recorded for this clonotype. The CDR3 region is CASSRRYTQYF. CDR3 nucleotide sequence: TGTGCCAGCAGCCGACGGTATACGCAGTATTTT. V is TRBV7-2 and J is TRBJ2-3; D unclear. In germline, CDR1 is SGHTA, CDR2 FQGNSA. This CDR3 region has 11 residues. V was shortened by 5 bases and J by 7 bases, with 7 bases between the two germline ends.

CDR3 in amino acids: CASSTRQGKQYF. In DNA, the CDR3 is TGTGCCAGCAGCACGAGACAGGGAAAGCAGTACTTC. The chain links TRBV5-5 to TRBJ2-7, with 7 positions matching TRBD1. CDR1 SGHKS and CDR2 YYEKEE come from the germline V gene (reference sequence). The CDR3 has 12 residues. V was pared by 4 bases and J by 8 bases, with 6 bases of the junction left unmatched. The full variable domain, rest sourced from reference TRBV5-5 and TRBJ2-7, is DAGVTQSPTHLIKTRGQQVTLRCSPISGHKSVSWYQQVLGQGPQFIFQYYEKEERGRGNFPDRFSARQFPNYSSELNVNALLLGDSALYLCASSTRQGKQYFGPGTRLTVT.

The chain combines TRBV20-1 with TRBJ2-4; possible D gene TRBD1, 6 bases. Germline CDR1 and CDR2: DFQATT and SNEGSKA (reference sequence). The CDR3 runs 13 residues. Trimming took off 5 bases at V and 6 bases at J, with 14 bases between the two ends. CDR3 DNA: TGCAGTGCTTACGGACAGTCCCTAAACATTCAGTACTTC. Translation: CSAYGQSLNIQYF.

This clonotype was seen many times. CDR3 amino acids: CASSATSGRWETQYF. Written as DNA, the CDR3 is TGTGCCAGCAGCGCAACTAGCGGGAGATGGGAGACCCAGTACTTC. The chain uses TRBV7-3 and TRBJ2-5; 11 positions agree with TRBD2. V gave up 5 bases and J gave up 5 bases; unmatched junction bases: 7. The CDR3 is 15 amino acids. Germline V gene sequence: CDR1 SGHTA, CDR2 FQGTGA.

This chain joins TRBV28 and TRBJ2-1; D unclear. Germline V gene lookup returns CDR1 MDHEN and CDR2 SYDVKM. The CDR3 is 13 residues long. The ends were cut back, 7 bases at V and 0 bases at J, with 7 bases in the middle. The DNA of the CDR3 is TGTGCCAGCAACCCGAGCTCCTACAATGAGCAGTTCTTC. It encodes CASNPSSYNEQFF.

The chain joins TRBV7-9 to TRBJ2-7, with D possibly matching TRBD1 (5 bases). There are 14 residues in the CDR3. V lost 5 bases and J lost 3, with 14 bases in between. The germline V gene encodes CDR1 SEHNR and CDR2 FQNEAQ (reference sequence). CDR3 loop: CASSNPRQLYEQYF. CDR3 nucleotides: TGTGCCAGCAGCAATCCCAGACAGCTCTACGAGCAGTACTTC.

The rearrangement joins TRBV20-1 to TRBJ2-5; possible D gene TRBD1, 6 bases. The CDR3 totals 16 residues. The ends were cut back, 8 bases at V and 3 bases at J, with 25 bases in the middle. Germline V gives CDR1 DFQATT, CDR2 SNEGSKA (reference sequence). CDR3 amino acids: CSPRSASVDSKETQYF. Here the CDR3 DNA reads TGCAGTCCACGATCCGCCTCTGTGGACAGCAAAGAGACCCAGTACTTC.

In its sample, this clonotype was seen many times. The rearrangement links TRBV20-1 to TRBJ2-7; no clear D. The CDR3 sequence is 13 residues long. V lost 3 bases to trimming and J lost 4 bases, with 13 bases between them. Per the germline V gene, CDR1 is DFQATT and CDR2 is SNEGSKA (reference sequence). The CDR3 DNA follows: TGCAGTGCTAGTTCGGCCTCACCTTACGAGCAGTACTTC. Its translation is CSASSASPYEQYF.